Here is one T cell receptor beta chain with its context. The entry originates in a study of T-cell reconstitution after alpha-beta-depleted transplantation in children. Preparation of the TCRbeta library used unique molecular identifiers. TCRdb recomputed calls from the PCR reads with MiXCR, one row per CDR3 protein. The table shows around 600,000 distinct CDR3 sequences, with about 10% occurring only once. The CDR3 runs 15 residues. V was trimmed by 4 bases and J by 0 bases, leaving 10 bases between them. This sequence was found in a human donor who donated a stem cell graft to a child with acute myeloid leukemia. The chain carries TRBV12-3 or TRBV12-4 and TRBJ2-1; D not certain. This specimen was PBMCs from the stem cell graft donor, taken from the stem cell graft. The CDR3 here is CASSSSWASYNEQFF. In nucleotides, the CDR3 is TGTGCCAGCAGTTCCTCGTGGGCCTCCTACAATGAGCAGTTCTTC.